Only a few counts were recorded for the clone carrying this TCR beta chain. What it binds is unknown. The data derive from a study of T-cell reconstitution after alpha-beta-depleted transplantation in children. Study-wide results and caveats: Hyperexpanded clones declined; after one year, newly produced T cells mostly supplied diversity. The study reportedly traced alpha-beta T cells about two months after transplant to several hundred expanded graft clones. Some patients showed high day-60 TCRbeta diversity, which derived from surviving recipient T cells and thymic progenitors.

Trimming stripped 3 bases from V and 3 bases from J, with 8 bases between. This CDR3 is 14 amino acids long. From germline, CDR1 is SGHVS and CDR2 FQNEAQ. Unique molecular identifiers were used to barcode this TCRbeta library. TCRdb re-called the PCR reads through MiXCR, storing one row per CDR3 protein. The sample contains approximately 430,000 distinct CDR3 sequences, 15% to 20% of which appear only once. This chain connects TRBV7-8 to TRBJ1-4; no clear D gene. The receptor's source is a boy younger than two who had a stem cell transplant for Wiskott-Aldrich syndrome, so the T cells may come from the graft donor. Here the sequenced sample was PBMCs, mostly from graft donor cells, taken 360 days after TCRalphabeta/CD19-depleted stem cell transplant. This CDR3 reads CASSFYGANEKLFF. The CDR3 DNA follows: TGTGCCAGCAGCTTTTATGGGGCTAATGAAAAACTGTTTTTT.